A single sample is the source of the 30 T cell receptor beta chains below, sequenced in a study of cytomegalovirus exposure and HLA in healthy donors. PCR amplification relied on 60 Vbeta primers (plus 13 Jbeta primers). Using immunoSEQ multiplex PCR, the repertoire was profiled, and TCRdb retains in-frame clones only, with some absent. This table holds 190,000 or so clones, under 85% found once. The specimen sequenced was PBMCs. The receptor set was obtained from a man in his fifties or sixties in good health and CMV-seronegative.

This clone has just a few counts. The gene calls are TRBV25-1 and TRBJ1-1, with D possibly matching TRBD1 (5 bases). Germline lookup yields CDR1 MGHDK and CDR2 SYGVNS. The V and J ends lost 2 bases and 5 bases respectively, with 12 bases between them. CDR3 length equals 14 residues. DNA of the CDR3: TGTGCCAGCAGTGAACGGGGGAGGTCAACTGAAGCTTTCTTT. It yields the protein CASSERGRSTEAFF.

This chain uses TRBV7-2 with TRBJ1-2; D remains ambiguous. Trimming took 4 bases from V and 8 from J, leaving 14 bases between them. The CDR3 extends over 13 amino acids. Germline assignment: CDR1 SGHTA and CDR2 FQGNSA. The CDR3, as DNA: TGTGCCAGCAGCTCCGTCCCCCCGGGGGGCTACACCTTC. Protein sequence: CASSSVPPGGYTF. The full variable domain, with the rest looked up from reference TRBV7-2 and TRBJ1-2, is GAGVSQSPSNKVTEKGKDVELRCDPISGHTALYWYRQSLGQGLEFLIYFQGNSAPDKSGLPSDRFSAERTGGSVSTLTIQRTQQEDSAVYLCASSSVPPGGYTFGSGTRLTVV.

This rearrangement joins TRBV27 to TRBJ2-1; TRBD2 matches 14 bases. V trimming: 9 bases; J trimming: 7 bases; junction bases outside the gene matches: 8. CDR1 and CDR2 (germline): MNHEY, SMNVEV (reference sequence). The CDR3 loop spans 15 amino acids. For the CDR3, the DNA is TGTGCCAGTATCGGACTAGCGGGGGGTGGGAATGAGCAGTTCTTC. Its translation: CASIGLAGGGNEQFF.

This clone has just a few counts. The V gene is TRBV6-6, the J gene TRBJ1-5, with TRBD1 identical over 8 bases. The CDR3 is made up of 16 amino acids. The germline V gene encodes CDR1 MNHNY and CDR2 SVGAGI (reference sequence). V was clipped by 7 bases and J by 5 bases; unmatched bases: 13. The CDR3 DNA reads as TGTGCCAGCAACCTACAGGGGGTGGCGCAGGATCAGCCCCAGCATTTT. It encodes CASNLQGVAQDQPQHF.

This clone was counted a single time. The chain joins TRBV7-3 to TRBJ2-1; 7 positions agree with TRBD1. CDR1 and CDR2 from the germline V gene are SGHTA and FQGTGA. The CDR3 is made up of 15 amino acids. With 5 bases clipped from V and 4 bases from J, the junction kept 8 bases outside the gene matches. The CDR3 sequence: CASSPQRDSYNEQFF. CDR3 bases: TGTGCCAGCAGCCCTCAAAGGGACAGTTACAATGAGCAGTTCTTC.

CDR3 nucleotide sequence: TGTGCCAGTAACCCTCGGCGGGACACTGAAGCTTTCTTT. It encodes CASNPRRDTEAFF. The V and J genes are TRBV19 and TRBJ1-1; no firm D call. V was clipped by 7 bases and J by 3 bases, with 12 bases between them. CDR1 and CDR2 (germline): LNHDA, SQIVND (reference sequence). The CDR3 consists of 13 residues.

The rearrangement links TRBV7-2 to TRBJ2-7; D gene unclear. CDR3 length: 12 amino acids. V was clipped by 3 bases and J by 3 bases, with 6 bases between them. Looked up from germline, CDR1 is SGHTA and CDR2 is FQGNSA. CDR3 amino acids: CASSLAFYEQYF. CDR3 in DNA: TGTGCCAGCAGCTTGGCTTTCTACGAGCAGTACTTC.

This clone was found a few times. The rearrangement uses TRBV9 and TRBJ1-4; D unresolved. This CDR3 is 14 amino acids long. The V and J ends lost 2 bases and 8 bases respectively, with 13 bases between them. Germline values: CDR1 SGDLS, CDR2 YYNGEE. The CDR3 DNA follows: TGTGCCAGCAGCGTGGGCTATCAGACGGAAAAACTGTTTTTT. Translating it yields CASSVGYQTEKLFF.

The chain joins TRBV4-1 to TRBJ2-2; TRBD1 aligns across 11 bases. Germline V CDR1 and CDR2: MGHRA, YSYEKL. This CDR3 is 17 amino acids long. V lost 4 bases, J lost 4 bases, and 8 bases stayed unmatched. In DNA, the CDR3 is TGCGCCAGCAGCCGCCTTGGACAGGGGGCGAGCACCGGGGAGCTGTTTTTT. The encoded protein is CASSRLGQGASTGELFF.

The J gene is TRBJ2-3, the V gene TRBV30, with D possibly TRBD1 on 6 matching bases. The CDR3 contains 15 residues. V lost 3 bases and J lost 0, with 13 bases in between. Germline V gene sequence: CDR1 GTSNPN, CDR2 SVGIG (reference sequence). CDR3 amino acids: CAWSRSGASTDTQYF. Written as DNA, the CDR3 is TGTGCCTGGAGCCGGTCAGGGGCGAGCACAGATACGCAGTATTTT.

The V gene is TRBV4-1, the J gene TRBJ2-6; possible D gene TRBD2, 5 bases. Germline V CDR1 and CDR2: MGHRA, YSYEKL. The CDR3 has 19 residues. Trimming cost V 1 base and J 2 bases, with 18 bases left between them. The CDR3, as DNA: TGCGCCAGCAGCCAAGGTATTATGGTTGGCGGGCCTGGGGCCAACGTCCTGACTTTC. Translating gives CASSQGIMVGGPGANVLTF.

This chain's CDR3 is CAWTPGMNTEAFF. The CDR3 nucleotides are TGTGCCTGGACCCCGGGGATGAACACTGAAGCTTTCTTT. This sequence joins TRBV30 and TRBJ1-1, with D uncertain. The CDR3 length is 13 residues. V gave up 4 bases and J gave up 0 bases, with 9 bases separating them. Germline assignment: CDR1 GTSNPN and CDR2 SVGIG (reference sequence). Using reference TRBV30 and TRBJ1-1 for the parts outside the CDR3, the full variable domain is SQTIHQWPATLVQPVGSPLSLECTVEGTSNPNLYWYRQAAGRGLQLLFYSVGIGQISSEVPQNLSASRPQDRQFILSSKKLLLSDSGFYLCAWTPGMNTEAFFGQGTRLTVV.

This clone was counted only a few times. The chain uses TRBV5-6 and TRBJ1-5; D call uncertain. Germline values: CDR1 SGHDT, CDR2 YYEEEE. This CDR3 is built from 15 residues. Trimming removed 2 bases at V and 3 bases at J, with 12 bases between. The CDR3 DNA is TGTGCCAGCAGCTTAGAGGGCAGAAACAATCAGCCCCAGCATTTT. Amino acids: CASSLEGRNNQPQHF.

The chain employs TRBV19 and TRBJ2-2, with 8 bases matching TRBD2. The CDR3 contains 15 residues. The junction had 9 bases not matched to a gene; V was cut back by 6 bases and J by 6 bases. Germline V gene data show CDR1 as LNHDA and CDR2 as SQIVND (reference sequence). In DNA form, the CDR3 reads TGTGCCAGTAGAAAGGGGCGGGAGGTCCCCGGGGAGCTGTTTTTT. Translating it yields CASRKGREVPGELFF.

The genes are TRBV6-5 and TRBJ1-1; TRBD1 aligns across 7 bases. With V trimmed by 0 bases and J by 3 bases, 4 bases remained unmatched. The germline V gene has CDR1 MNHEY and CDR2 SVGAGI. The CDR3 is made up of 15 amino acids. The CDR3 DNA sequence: TGTGCCAGCAGTTACTCTAACAGGGGATACACTGAAGCTTTCTTT. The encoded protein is CASSYSNRGYTEAFF.

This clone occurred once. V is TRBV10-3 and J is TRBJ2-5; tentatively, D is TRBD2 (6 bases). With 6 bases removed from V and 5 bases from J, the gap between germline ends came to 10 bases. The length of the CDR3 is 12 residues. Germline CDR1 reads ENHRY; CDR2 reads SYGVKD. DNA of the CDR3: TGTGCCATCAGAGGAGGAGGGGAGACCCAGTACTTC. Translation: CAIRGGGETQYF.

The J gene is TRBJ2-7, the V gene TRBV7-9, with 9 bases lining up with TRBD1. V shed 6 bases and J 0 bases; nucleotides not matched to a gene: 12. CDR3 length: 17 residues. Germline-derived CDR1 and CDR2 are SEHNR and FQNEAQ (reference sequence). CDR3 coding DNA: TGTGCCAGCAGGCGAAACCCCGGGACAGGGATCTCCTACGAGCAGTACTTC. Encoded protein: CASRRNPGTGISYEQYF.

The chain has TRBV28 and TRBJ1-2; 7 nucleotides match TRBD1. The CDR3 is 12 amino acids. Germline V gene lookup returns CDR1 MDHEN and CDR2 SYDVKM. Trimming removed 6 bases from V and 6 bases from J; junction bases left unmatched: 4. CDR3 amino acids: CASRSGGHGYTF. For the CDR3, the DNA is TGTGCCAGCAGATCAGGGGGGCATGGCTACACCTTC.

The CDR3: CASSRGAGGPYEQYF. CDR3 nucleotide sequence: TGTGCCAGCAGCCGGGGGGCGGGGGGGCCCTACGAGCAGTACTTC. The rearrangement links TRBV7-8 to TRBJ2-7, with 9 bases fitting TRBD2. The CDR3 sequence is 15 residues long. CDR1 is SGHVS, CDR2 FQNEAQ, per germline. V lost 5 bases and J lost 2; bases outside the gene matches: 7.

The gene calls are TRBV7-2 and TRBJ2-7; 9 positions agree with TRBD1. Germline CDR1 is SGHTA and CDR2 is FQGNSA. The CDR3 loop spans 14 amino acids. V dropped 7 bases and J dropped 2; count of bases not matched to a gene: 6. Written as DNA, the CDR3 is TGTGCCAGCAACCGACAGGGGGGAACCTACGAGCAGTACTTC. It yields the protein CASNRQGGTYEQYF. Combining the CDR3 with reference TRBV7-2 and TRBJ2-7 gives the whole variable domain GAGVSQSPSNKVTEKGKDVELRCDPISGHTALYWYRQSLGQGLEFLIYFQGNSAPDKSGLPSDRFSAERTGGSVSTLTIQRTQQEDSAVYLCASNRQGGTYEQYFGPGTRLTVT.

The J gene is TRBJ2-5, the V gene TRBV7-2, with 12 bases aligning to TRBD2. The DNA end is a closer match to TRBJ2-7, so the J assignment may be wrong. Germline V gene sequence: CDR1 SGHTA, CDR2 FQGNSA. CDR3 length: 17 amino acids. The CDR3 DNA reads TGTGCCAGCAGCTCACAACTAGCGGGGGGTTTCTCCTACGAGCAGTACTTC. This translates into CASSSQLAGGFSYEQYF.

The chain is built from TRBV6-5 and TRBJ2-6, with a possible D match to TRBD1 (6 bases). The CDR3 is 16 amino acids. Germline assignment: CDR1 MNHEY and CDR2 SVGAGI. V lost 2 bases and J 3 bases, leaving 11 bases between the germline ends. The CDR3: CASSYQGSRGANVLTF. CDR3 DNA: TGTGCCAGCAGTTACCAGGGGTCCCGTGGGGCCAACGTCCTGACTTTC.

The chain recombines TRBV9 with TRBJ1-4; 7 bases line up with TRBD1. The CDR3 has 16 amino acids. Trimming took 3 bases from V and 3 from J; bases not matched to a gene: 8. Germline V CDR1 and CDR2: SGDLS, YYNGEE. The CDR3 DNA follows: TGTGCCAGCAGCGCAAGGAAGGGGGCGGCTAATGAAAAACTGTTTTTT. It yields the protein CASSARKGAANEKLFF.

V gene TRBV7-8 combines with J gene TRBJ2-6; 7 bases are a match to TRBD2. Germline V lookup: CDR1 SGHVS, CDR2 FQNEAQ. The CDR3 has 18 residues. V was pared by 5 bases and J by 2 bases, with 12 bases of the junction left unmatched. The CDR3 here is CASSPLVSGVAGANVLTF. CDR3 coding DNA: TGTGCCAGCAGCCCACTAGTGAGCGGGGTAGCTGGGGCCAACGTCCTGACTTTC.

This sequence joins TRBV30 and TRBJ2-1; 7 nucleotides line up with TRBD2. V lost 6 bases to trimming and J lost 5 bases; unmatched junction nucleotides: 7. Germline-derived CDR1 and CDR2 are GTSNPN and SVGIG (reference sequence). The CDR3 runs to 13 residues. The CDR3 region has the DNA TGTGCCTGCAAAGGGAGGGCTAACAATGAGCAGTTCTTC. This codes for CACKGRANNEQFF.

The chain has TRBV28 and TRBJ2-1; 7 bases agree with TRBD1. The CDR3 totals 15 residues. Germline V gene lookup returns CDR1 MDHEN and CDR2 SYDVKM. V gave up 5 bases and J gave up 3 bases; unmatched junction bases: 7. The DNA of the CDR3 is TGTGCCAGCAGTAACAGGGGACCCAACTACAATGAGCAGTTCTTC. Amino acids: CASSNRGPNYNEQFF.

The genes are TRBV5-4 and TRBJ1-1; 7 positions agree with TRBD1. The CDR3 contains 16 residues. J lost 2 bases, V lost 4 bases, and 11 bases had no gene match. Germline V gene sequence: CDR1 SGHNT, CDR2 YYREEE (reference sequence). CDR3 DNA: TGTGCCAGCAGCACCATGACAGGGTCATTCAACACTGAAGCTTTCTTT. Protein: CASSTMTGSFNTEAFF.

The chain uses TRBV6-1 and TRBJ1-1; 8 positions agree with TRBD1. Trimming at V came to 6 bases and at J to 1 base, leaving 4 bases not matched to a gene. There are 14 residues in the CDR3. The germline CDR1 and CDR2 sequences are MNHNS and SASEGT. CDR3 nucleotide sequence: TGTGCCAGCAGAGGAGGACAGGGGAACACTGAAGCTTTCTTT. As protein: CASRGGQGNTEAFF.

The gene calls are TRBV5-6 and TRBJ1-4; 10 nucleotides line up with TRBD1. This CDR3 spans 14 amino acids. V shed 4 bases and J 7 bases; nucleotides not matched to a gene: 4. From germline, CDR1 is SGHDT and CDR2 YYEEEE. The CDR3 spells CASSTGQGGEKLFF. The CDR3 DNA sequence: TGTGCCAGCAGCACCGGACAGGGGGGTGAAAAACTGTTTTTT.

The CDR3 loop is CASTATGGRNIQYF. In DNA, the CDR3 is TGTGCCAGTACCGCAACGGGGGGCAGAAACATTCAGTACTTC. The chain links TRBV19 to TRBJ2-4, with a possible D match to TRBD2 (7 bases). V was clipped by 7 bases and J by 6 bases, with 16 bases between them. The CDR3 is 14 residues long. Germline V gives CDR1 LNHDA, CDR2 SQIVND (reference sequence).